These 6 T cell receptor beta chains were sequenced from one sample in a study of Graves' ophthalmopathy and Graves' hyperthyroidism (dated by TCRdb to 2016 to 2019). The listed sequencing device is Illumina HiSeq 2000. TCR beta CDR3 regions were amplified from RNA transcripts for repertoire sequencing. The first round of RT-PCR was done with HTBI primers and the Qiagen OneStep RT-PCR kit, and was followed by a second round of multiplex PCR, then size selection and purification. TCRdb trimmed public reads at Q25 via fastp, called clones via MiXCR and kept in-frame beta chains. Duplicate CDR3 protein sequences are folded into a single record with the most common DNA and genes. The sample table records about 590,000 distinct CDR3 sequences; approximately 35% of these occur just once. The ten largest clones represent about 4% of the sample. Source material: peripheral blood or thyroid tissue (not recorded which). These receptors were collected from an adult man with Graves' hyperthyroidism.

V and J are TRBV25-1 and TRBJ2-1, with D tentatively TRBD1 (5 bases). Germline V gene data show CDR1 as MGHDK and CDR2 as SYGVNS. V was shortened by 2 bases and J by 7 bases, with 15 bases between the two germline ends. The CDR3 loop spans 15 amino acids. The CDR3 here is CASSEHAGISNEQFF. The CDR3 nucleotides read TGTGCCAGCAGTGAACATGCAGGGATATCAAATGAGCAGTTCTTC. The whole variable domain, filled in from reference TRBV25-1 and TRBJ2-1, reads EADIYQTPRYLVIGTGKKITLECSQTMGHDKMYWYQQDPGMELHLIHYSYGVNSTEKGDLSSESTVSRIRTEHFPLTLESARPSHTSQYLCASSEHAGISNEQFFGPGTRLTVL.

The chain has TRBV29-1 and TRBJ2-5, with 8 nucleotides matching TRBD1. CDR3 length: 14 residues. The V gene's germline CDR1 is SQVTM and CDR2 ANQGSEA. V shed 7 bases, J shed 3 bases, and the junction held 10 bases outside the gene matches. The CDR3 DNA follows: TGCAGCGGCGACGGACAGGGATGGAAAGAGACCCAGTACTTC. The encoded protein is CSGDGQGWKETQYF. Filled out from reference TRBV29-1 and TRBJ2-5, the complete variable domain reads SAVISQKPSRDICQRGTSLTIQCQVDSQVTMMFWYRQQPGQSLTLIATANQGSEATYESGFVIDKFPISRPNLTFSTLTVSNMSPEDSSIYLCSGDGQGWKETQYFGPGTRLLVL.

Note on this clonotype: A much larger clone differs from this one at a single base, so this may be a read error. The CDR3 sequence: CASKPGQGNQPRHF. The CDR3 DNA reads TGTGCCAGCAAACCGGGACAGGGGAATCAGCCCCGGCATTTT. The chain has TRBV5-1 and TRBJ1-5; TRBD1 aligns across 10 bases. Germline loops: CDR1 SGHRS, CDR2 YFSETQ. CDR3 length: 14 residues.

The sample holds many counts of this clonotype. The chain couples TRBV20-1 to TRBJ2-5; a weak D match, TRBD1 (5 bases). Germline CDR1 reads DFQATT; CDR2 reads SNEGSKA (reference sequence). V lost 4 bases, J lost 1 base, and 13 bases lay in between. The CDR3 has 14 residues. The CDR3 protein is CSANTAGPQETQYF. CDR3 nucleotide sequence: TGCAGTGCTAATACCGCAGGGCCCCAAGAGACCCAGTACTTC.

This clonotype appeared a few times. V usage is TRBV28 and J usage is TRBJ1-2; no firm D call. From germline, CDR1 is MDHEN and CDR2 SYDVKM. The CDR3 is 12 amino acids. The V gene lost 3 bases and the J gene lost 8 bases, with 10 bases spanning the gap. CDR3 sequence reads: CASSLFSGGYTF. The DNA of the CDR3 is TGTGCCAGCAGTTTGTTTAGTGGCGGCTACACCTTC.

The chain links TRBV12-3 or TRBV12-4 to TRBJ2-3, with D perhaps TRBD1 (6 bases). Trimming pared 2 bases from V and 0 bases from J, leaving 9 bases between. The CDR3 spans 15 residues. This chain's CDR3 is CASSLSGQSTDTQYF. The CDR3 bases are TGTGCCAGCAGTTTAAGCGGACAGAGCACAGATACGCAGTATTTT.